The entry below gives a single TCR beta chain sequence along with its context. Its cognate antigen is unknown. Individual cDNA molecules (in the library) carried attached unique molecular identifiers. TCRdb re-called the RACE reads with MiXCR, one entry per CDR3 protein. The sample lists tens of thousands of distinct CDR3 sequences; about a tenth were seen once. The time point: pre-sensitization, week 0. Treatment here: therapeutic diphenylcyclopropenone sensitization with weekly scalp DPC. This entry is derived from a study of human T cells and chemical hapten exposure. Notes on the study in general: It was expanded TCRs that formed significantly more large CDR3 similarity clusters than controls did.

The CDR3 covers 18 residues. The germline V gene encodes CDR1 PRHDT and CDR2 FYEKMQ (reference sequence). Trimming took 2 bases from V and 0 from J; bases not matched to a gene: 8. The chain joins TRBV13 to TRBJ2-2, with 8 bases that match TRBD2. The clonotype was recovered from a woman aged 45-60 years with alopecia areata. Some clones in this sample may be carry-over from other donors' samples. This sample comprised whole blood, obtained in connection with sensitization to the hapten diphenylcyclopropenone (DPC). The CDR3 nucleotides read TGTGCCAGCAGCTTACCTCTTAGCGGGAAGGCGAACACCGGGGAGCTGTTTTTT. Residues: CASSLPLSGKANTGELFF.